Sequencing of this TCR beta chain was carried out in a study of blood T cell repertoires in COVID-19. For the study at large: The analysed material was cDNA or gDNA that came from T cells, B-cell-depleted T cells, or PBMCs.

This clone has a handful of counts. CDR3 length equals 13 residues. CDR1 and CDR2 (germline): MNHEY, SVGAGI. V lost 6 bases and J lost 4, with 12 bases in between. In the original workflow: The assay estimated nucleated cells by amplifying reference gene primers. Method: immunoSEQ multiplex PCR; TCRdb's copy keeps in-frame clones and lacks some. Clone size and V and J calls were adopted from that table, with D and trimming inferred from the DNA. The sample shows a few hundred thousand clones, 87% of them seen only once. The source of this sequence is a woman between 45 and 65 years old who had recovered from COVID-19. The sample taken for sequencing was peripheral blood. The chain employs TRBV6-5 and TRBJ1-2; a weak D match, TRBD1 (5 bases). In DNA form, the CDR3 reads TGTGCCAGCAGCCCCGACAGCTTCTATGGCTACACCTTC. Residues: CASSPDSFYGYTF.